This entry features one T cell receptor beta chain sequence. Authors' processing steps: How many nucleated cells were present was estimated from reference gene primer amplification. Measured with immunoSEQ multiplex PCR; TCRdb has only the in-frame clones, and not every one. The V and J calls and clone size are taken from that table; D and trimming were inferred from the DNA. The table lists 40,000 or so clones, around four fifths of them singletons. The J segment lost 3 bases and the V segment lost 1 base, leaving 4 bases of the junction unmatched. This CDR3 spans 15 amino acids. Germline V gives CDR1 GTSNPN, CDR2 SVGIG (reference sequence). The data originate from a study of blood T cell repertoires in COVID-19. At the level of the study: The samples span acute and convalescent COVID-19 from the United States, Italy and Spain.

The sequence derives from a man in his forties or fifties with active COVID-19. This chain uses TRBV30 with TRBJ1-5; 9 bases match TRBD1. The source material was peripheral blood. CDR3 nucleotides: TGTGCCTGGAGTGCTGGGACAGGGCCCAATCAGCCCCAGCATTTT. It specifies CAWSAGTGPNQPQHF. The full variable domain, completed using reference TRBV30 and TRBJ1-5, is SQTIHQWPATLVQPVGSPLSLECTVEGTSNPNLYWYRQAAGRGLQLLFYSVGIGQISSEVPQNLSASRPQDRQFILSSKKLLLSDSGFYLCAWSAGTGPNQPQHFGDGTRLSIL.